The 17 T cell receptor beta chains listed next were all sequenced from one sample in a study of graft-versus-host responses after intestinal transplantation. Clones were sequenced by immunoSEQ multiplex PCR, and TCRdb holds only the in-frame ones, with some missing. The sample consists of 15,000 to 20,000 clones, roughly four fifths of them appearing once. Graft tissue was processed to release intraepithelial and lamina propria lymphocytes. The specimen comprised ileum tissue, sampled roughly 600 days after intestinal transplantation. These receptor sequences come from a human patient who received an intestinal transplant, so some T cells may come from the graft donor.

CDR3 DNA sequence: TGTGCCAGCAGCTCCAACAGGGTACCCGGGGAGCTGTTTTTT. This gives the protein CASSSNRVPGELFF. The chain is built from TRBV7-7 and TRBJ2-2, with D perhaps TRBD1 (6 bases). Germline V gives CDR1 SSHAT, CDR2 FNYEAQ (reference sequence). Trimming removed 4 bases from V and 6 bases from J, with 12 bases in between. The CDR3 covers 14 residues.

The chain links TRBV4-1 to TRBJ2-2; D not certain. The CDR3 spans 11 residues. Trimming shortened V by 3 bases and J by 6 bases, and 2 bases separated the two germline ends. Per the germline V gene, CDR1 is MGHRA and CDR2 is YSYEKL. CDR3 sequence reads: CASSHSGELFF. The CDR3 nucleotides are TGCGCCAGCAGCCACTCCGGGGAGCTGTTTTTT.

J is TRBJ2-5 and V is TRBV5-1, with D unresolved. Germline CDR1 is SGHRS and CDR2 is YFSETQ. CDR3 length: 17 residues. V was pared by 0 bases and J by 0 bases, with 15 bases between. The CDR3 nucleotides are TGCGCCAGCAGCTTGGGAGTGAACAGAGCCTACCAAGAGACCCAGTACTTC. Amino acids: CASSLGVNRAYQETQYF.

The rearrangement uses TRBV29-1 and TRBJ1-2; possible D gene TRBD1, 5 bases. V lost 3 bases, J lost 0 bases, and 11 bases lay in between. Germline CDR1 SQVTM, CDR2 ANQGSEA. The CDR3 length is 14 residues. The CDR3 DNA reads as TGCAGCGTTGACGTACAGGAAGCTAACTATGGCTACACCTTC. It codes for CSVDVQEANYGYTF.

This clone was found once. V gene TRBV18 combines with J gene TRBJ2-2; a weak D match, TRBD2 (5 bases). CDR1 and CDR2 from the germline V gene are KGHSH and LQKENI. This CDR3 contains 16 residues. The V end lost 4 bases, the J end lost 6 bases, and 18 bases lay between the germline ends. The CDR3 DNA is TGTGCCAGCTCACAAGGCACTCACCTCGGGGCCGGGGAGCTGTTTTTT. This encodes CASSQGTHLGAGELFF.

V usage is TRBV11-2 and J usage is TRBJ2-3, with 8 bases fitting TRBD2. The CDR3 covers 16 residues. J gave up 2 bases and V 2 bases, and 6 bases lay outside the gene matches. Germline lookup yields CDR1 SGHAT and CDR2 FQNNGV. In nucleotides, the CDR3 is TGTGCCAGCAGCTTATTTGGGCGGGGGGCCACAGATACGCAGTATTTT. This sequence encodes CASSLFGRGATDTQYF.

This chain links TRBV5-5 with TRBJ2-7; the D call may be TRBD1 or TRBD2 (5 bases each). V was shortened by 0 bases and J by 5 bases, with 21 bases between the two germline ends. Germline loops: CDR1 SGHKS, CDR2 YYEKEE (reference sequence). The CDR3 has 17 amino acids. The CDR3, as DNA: TGTGCCAGCAGCTTGGAGAATACCGGGACGCAAGGGGACGAGCAGTACTTC. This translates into CASSLENTGTQGDEQYF. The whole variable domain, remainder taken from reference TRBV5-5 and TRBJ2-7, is DAGVTQSPTHLIKTRGQQVTLRCSPISGHKSVSWYQQVLGQGPQFIFQYYEKEERGRGNFPDRFSARQFPNYSSELNVNALLLGDSALYLCASSLENTGTQGDEQYFGPGTRLTVT.

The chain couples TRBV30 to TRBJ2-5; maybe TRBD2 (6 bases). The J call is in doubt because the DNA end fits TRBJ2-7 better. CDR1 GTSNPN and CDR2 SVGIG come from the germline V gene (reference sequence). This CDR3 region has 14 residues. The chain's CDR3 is CAWRGDSNSYEQYF. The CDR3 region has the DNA TGTGCCTGGAGGGGGGACTCTAATTCCTACGAGCAGTACTTC.

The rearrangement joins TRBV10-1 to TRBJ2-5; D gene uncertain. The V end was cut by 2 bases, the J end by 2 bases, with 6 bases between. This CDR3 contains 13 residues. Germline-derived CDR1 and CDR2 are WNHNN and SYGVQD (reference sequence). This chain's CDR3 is CASSEGRQETQYF. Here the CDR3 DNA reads TGCGCCAGCAGTGAGGGGCGACAAGAGACCCAGTACTTC.

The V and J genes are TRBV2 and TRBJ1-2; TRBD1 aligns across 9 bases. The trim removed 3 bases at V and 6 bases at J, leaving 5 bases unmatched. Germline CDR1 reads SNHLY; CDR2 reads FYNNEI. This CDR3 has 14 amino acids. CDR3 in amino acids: CASSEGTGYDGYTF. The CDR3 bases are TGTGCCAGCAGTGAGGGGACAGGGTACGATGGCTACACCTTC.

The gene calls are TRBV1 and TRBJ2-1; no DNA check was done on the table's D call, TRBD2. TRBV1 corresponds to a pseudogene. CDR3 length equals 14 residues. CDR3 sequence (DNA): TGCACCAGCACGACTAGCGGTCTTGGGAATGAGCAGTTCTTC. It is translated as CTSTTSGLGNEQFF.

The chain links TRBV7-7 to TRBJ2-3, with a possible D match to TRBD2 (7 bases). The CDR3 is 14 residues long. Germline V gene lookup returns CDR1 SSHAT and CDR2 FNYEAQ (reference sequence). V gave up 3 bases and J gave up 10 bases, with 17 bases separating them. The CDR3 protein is CASSLTRGAPPQYF. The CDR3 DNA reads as TGTGCCAGCAGCTTGACCCGGGGGGCCCCCCCGCAGTATTTT. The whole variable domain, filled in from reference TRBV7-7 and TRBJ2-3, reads GAGVSQSPRYKVTKRGQDVTLRCDPISSHATLYWYQQALGQGPEFLTYFNYEAQPDKSGLPSDRFSAERPEGSISTLTIQRTEQRDSAMYRCASSLTRGAPPQYFGPGTRLTVL.

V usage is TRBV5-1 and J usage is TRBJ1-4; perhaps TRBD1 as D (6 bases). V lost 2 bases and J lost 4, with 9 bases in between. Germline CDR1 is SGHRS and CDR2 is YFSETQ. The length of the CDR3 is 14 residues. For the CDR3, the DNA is TGCGCCAGCAGCTTAGGGGGAGGTAATGAAAAACTGTTTTTT. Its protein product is CASSLGGGNEKLFF. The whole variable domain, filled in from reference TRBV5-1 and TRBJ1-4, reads KAGVTQTPRYLIKTRGQQVTLSCSPISGHRSVSWYQQTPGQGLQFLFEYFSETQRNKGNFPGRFSGRQFSNSRSEMNVSTLELGDSALYLCASSLGGGNEKLFFGSGTQLSVL.

DNA for the CDR3: TGTGCTAGTGGGCCCCGACAGGGTCTGAACACTGAAGCTTTCTTT. This codes for CASGPRQGLNTEAFF. The chain joins TRBV12-5 to TRBJ1-1; 7 nucleotides match TRBD1. V lost 6 bases and J lost 0; bases outside the gene matches: 7. The length of the CDR3 is 15 residues. Germline values: CDR1 LGHNT, CDR2 FRNRAP.

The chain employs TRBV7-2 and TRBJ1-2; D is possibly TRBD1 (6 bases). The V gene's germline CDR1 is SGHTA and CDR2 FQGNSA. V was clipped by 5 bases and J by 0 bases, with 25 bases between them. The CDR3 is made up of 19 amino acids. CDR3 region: CASSPLIRQAGTANYGYTF. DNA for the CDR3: TGTGCCAGCAGCCCTCTTATTAGACAGGCGGGAACAGCTAACTATGGCTACACCTTC.

The CDR3 DNA follows: TGTGCCAGCAGTTTTTTGGGGCCAGGGGGCTACGAGCAGTACTTC. Amino acid sequence: CASSFLGPGGYEQYF. This sequence joins TRBV28 and TRBJ2-7; 7 nucleotides align to TRBD1. The V and J ends lost 3 bases and 3 bases, in that order; junction bases with no gene match: 8. Germline V gene sequence: CDR1 MDHEN, CDR2 SYDVKM. The CDR3 spans 15 residues. The full variable domain, with the rest looked up from reference TRBV28 and TRBJ2-7, is DVKVTQSSRYLVKRTGEKVFLECVQDMDHENMFWYRQDPGLGLRLIYFSYDVKMKEKGDIPEGYSVSREKKERFSLILESASTNQTSMYLCASSFLGPGGYEQYFGPGTRLTVT.

The CDR3 spells CASRQTGRGYGYTF. DNA of the CDR3: TGTGCCAGTAGGCAGACAGGGAGAGGGTATGGCTACACCTTC. The chain links TRBV19 to TRBJ1-2; 7 bases are a match to TRBD1. With 6 bases clipped from V and 5 bases from J, the junction kept 9 bases outside the gene matches. The CDR3 loop spans 14 amino acids. Germline CDR1 LNHDA, CDR2 SQIVND (reference sequence).